The entry that follows covers one TCR beta chain sequence. Its antigen is not identified. Primers: 60 Vbeta forward and 13 Jbeta reverse. The protocol was immunoSEQ multiplex PCR, while the TCRdb copy is restricted to in-frame clones and leaves out a portion. The sample has approximately 150,000 clones, around 80% seen once; the top ten hold roughly 9.7%. Germline CDR1 SGDLS, CDR2 YYNGEE. Trimming took 4 bases from V and 5 from J; bases not matched to a gene: 15. This CDR3 is built from 17 residues. This sample stems from a study of cytomegalovirus exposure and HLA in healthy donors. Overall study results and limits: Most TCR sequences showed up rarely, but some public TCRs showed up in many donors.

The TCR was taken from an older woman in good health and CMV-seropositive. Sequenced sample: PBMCs. The chain employs TRBV9 and TRBJ2-3; 8 nucleotides agree with TRBD2. The CDR3 DNA reads TGTGCCAGCAGCAGGGATTTGCCGGGGGGGTTGAAAGATACGCAGTATTTT. Its protein product is CASSRDLPGGLKDTQYF.